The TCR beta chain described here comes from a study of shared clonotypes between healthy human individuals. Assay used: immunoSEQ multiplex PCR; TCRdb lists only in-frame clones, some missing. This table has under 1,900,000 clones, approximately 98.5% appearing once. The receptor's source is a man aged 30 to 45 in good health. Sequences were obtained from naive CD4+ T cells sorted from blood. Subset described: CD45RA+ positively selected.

The CDR3 region is CASSRFAGTEYSNQPQHF. In nucleotides, the CDR3 is TGTGCCAGCAGCAGGTTCGCCGGGACAGAATATAGCAATCAGCCCCAGCATTTT. The rearrangement links TRBV21-1 to TRBJ1-5; TRBD1 was called by the table and not checked on the DNA. TRBV21-1 is a recognized pseudogene. The CDR3 has 18 residues.